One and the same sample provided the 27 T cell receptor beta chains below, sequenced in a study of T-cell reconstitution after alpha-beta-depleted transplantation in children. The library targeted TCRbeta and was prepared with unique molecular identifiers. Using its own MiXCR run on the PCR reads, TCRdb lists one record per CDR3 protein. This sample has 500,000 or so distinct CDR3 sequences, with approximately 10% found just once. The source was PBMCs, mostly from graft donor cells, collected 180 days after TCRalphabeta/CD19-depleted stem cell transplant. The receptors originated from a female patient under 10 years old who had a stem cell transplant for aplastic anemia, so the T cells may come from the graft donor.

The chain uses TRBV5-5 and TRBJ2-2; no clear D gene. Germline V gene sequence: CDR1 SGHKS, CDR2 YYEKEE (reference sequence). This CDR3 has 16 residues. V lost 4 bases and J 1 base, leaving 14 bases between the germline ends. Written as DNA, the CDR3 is TGTGCCAGCAGCCGCTTAGCATCCATGAACACCGGGGAGCTGTTTTTT. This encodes CASSRLASMNTGELFF. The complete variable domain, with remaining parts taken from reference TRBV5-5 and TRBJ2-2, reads DAGVTQSPTHLIKTRGQQVTLRCSPISGHKSVSWYQQVLGQGPQFIFQYYEKEERGRGNFPDRFSARQFPNYSSELNVNALLLGDSALYLCASSRLASMNTGELFFGEGSRLTVL.

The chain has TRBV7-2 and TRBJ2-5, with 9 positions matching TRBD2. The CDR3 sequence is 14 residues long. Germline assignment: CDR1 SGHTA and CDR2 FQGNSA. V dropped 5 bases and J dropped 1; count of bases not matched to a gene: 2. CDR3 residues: CASSGSGGQETQYF. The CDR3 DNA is TGTGCCAGCAGCGGTAGCGGGGGCCAAGAGACCCAGTACTTC.

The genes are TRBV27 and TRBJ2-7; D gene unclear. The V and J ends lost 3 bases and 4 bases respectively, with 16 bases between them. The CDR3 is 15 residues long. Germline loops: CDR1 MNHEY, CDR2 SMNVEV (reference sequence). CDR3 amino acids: CASSFGPPLFYEQYF. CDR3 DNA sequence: TGTGCCAGCAGTTTCGGCCCACCACTCTTTTACGAGCAGTACTTC.

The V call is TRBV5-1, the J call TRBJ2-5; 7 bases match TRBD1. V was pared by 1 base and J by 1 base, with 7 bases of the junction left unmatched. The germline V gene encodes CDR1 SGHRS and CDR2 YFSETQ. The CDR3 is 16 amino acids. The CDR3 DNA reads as TGCGCCAGCAGCTTGCCTACCGGGACAGCCCAAGAGACCCAGTACTTC. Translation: CASSLPTGTAQETQYF.

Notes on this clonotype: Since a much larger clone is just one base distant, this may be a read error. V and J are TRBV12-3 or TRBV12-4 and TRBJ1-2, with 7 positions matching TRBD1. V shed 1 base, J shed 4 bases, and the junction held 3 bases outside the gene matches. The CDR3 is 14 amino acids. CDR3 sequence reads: CASSLGDSAYGYTF. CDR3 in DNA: TGTGCCAGCAGTTTAGGGGACAGCGCCTATGGCTACACCTTC.

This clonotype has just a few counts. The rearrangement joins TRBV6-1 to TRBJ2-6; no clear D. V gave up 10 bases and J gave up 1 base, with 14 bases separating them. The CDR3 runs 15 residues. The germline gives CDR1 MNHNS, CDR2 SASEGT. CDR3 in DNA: TGTGCCACCTGTCCCAATTTTTCTGGGGCCAACGTCCTGACTTTC. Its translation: CATCPNFSGANVLTF.

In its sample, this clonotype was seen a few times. CDR3 region: CASSQDRGGGELFF. In DNA form, the CDR3 reads TGCGCCAGCAGCCAAGATCGGGGCGGCGGGGAGCTGTTTTTT. V usage is TRBV4-3 and J usage is TRBJ2-2; tentatively, D is TRBD1 or TRBD2 (5 bases each). Germline loops: CDR1 LGHNA, CDR2 YSLEER. CDR3 length: 14 amino acids. V dropped 0 bases and J dropped 7 bases, with 9 bases sitting between them.

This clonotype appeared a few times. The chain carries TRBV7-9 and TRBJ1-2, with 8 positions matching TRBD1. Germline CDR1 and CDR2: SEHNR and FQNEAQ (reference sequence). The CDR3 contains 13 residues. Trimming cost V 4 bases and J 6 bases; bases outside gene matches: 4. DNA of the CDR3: TGTGCCAGCAGCTCCACAGGGGGAGATGGCTACACCTTC. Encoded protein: CASSSTGGDGYTF.

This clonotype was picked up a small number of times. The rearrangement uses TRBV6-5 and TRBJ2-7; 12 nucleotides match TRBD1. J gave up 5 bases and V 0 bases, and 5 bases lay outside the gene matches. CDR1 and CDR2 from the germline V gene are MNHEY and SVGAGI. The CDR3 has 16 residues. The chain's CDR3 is CASSYSSGQGANEQYF. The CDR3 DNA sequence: TGTGCCAGCAGTTACTCGTCGGGACAGGGGGCTAACGAGCAGTACTTC.

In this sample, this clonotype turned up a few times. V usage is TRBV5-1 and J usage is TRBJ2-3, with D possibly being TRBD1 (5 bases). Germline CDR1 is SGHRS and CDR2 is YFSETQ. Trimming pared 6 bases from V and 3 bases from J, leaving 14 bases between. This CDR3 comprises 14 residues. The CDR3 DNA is TGCGCCAGCATTAGAACAGGCGGTACAGATACGCAGTATTTT. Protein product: CASIRTGGTDTQYF. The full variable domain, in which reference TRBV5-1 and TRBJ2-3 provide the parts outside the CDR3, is KAGVTQTPRYLIKTRGQQVTLSCSPISGHRSVSWYQQTPGQGLQFLFEYFSETQRNKGNFPGRFSGRQFSNSRSEMNVSTLELGDSALYLCASIRTGGTDTQYFGPGTRLTVL.

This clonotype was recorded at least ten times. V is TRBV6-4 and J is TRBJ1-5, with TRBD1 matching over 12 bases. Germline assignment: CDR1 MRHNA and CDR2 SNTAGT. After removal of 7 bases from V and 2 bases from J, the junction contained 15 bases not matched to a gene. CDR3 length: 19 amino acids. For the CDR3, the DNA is TGTGCCAGCACACGTATTCCGGGACAGGGGGCAAGGGGCAATCAGCCCCAGCATTTT. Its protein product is CASTRIPGQGARGNQPQHF.

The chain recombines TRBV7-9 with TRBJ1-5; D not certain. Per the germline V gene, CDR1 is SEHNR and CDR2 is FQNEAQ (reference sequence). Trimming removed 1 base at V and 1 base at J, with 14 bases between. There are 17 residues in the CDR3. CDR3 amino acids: CASSLVEGHESNQPQHF. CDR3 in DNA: TGTGCCAGCAGCTTAGTAGAAGGGCACGAGAGCAATCAGCCCCAGCATTTT.

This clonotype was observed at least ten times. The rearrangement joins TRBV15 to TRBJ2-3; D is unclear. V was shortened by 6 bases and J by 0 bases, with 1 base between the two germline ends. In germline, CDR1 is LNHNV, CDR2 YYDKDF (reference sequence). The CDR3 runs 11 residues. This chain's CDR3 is CATSSTDTQYF. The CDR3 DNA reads TGTGCCACCAGTAGCACAGATACGCAGTATTTT.

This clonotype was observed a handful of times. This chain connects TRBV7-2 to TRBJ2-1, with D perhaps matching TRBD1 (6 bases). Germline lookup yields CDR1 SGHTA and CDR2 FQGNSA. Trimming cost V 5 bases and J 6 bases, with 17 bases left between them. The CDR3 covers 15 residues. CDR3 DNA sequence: TGTGCCAGCAGCCCAGGGGTCCTCACGTTCAATGAGCAGTTCTTC. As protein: CASSPGVLTFNEQFF.

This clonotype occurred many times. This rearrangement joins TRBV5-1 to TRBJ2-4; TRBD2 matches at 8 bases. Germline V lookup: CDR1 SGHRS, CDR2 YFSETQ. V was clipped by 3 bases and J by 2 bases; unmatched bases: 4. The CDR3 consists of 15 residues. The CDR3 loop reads CASSYKRETKNIQYF. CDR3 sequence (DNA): TGCGCCAGCAGCTACAAGCGGGAGACCAAAAACATTCAGTACTTC.

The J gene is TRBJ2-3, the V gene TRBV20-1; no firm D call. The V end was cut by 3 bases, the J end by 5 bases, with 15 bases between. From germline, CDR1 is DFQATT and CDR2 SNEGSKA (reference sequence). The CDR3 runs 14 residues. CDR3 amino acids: CSASKGSLGDTQYF. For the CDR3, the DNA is TGCAGTGCTAGTAAAGGCTCCCTCGGAGATACGCAGTATTTT.

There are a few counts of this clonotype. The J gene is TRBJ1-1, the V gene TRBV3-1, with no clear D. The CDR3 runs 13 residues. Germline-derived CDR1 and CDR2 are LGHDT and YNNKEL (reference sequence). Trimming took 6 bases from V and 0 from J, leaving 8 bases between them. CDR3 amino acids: CASRRALNTEAFF. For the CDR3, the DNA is TGTGCCAGCAGGCGGGCCCTGAACACTGAAGCTTTCTTT.

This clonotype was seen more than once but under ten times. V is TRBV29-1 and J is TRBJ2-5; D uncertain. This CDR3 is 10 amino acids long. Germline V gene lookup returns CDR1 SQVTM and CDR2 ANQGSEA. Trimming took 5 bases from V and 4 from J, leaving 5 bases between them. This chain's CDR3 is CSVRVETQYF. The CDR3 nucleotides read TGCAGCGTTAGAGTAGAGACCCAGTACTTC.

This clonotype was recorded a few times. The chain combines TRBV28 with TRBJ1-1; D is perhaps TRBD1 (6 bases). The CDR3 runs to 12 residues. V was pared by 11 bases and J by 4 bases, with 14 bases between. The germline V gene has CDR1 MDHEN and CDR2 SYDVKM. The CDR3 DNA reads TGTGCCGGATCCGAAGGGGGCACTGAAGCTTTCTTT. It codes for CAGSEGGTEAFF.

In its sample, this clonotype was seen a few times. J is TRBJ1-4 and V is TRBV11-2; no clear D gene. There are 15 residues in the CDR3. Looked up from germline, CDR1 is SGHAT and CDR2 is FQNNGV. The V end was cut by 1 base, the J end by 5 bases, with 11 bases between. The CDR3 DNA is TGTGCCAGCAGCTTAGGGGTGGGCGCAAATGAAAAACTGTTTTTT. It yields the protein CASSLGVGANEKLFF.

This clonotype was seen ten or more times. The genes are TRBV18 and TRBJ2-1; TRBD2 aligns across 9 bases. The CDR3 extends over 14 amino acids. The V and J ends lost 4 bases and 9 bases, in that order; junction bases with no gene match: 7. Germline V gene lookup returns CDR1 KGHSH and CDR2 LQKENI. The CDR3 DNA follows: TGTGCCAGCTCACGTAGCGGGAGTGTCCGTGAGCAGTTCTTC. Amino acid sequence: CASSRSGSVREQFF. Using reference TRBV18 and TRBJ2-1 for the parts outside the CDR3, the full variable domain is NAGVMQNPRHLVRRRGQEARLRCSPMKGHSHVYWYRQLPEEGLKFMVYLQKENIIDESGMPKERFSAEFPKEGPSILRIQQVVRGDSAAYFCASSRSGSVREQFFGPGTRLTVL.

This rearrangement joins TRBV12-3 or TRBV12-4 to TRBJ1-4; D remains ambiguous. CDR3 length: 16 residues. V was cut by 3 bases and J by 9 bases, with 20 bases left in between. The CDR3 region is CASSFAPRRGTKKLFF. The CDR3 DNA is TGTGCCAGCAGTTTTGCGCCAAGACGCGGCACCAAAAAACTGTTTTTT.

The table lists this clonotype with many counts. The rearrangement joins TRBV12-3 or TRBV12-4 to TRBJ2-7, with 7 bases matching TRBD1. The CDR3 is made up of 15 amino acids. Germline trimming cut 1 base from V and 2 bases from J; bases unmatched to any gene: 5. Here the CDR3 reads CASSLEGAGAYEQYV. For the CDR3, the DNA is TGTGCCAGCAGTTTAGAGGGGGCTGGCGCCTACGAGCAGTACGTC.

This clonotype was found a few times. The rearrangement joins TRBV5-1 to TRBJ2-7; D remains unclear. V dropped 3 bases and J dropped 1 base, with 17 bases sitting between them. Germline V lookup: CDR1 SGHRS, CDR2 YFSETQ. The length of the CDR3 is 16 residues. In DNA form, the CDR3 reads TGCGCCAGCAGCTCCCATTGGCCCCACCTTTCCTACGAGCAGTACTTC. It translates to CASSSHWPHLSYEQYF.

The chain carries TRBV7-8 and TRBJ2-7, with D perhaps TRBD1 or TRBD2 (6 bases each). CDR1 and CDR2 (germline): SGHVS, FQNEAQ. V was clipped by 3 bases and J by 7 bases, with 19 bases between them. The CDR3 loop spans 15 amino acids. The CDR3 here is CASSFTRGRLGEQYF. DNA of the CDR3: TGTGCCAGCAGCTTCACACGGGGGCGACTAGGAGAGCAGTACTTC.

The CDR3 loop is CASSLSPFAKNIQYF. The CDR3 nucleotides are TGCGCCAGCAGCTTGTCTCCGTTTGCCAAAAACATTCAGTACTTC. The chain employs TRBV5-1 and TRBJ2-4; D remains ambiguous. This CDR3 region has 15 residues. Germline lookup yields CDR1 SGHRS and CDR2 YFSETQ. V shed 1 base and J shed 1 base, with 9 bases lying between them.

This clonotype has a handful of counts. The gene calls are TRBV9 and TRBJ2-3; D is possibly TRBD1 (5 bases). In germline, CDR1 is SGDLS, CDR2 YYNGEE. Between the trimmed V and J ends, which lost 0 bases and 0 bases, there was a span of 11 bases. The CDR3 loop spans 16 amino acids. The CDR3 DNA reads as TGTGCCAGCAGCGTAGGACAGTCCGCTAGCACAGATACGCAGTATTTT. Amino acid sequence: CASSVGQSASTDTQYF. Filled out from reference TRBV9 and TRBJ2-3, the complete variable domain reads DSGVTQTPKHLITATGQRVTLRCSPRSGDLSVYWYQQSLDQGLQFLIQYYNGEERAKGNILERFSAQQFPDLHSELNLSSLELGDSALYFCASSVGQSASTDTQYFGPGTRLTVL.